Sequencing of this T cell receptor (beta chain) was carried out in a study of blood T cell repertoires in COVID-19. Whole-study context: Sample material is recorded as cDNA or gDNA derived from T cells, B-cell-depleted T cells, or PBMCs.

Recruited during active infection, patients (from Seattle) were subsequently followed longitudinally. The table came from immunoSEQ multiplex PCR; TCRdb's copy has only in-frame clones and leaves some out. The sample includes fewer than 250,000 clones, around 84% of them seen just once. The receptor was derived from a woman of 80 years or more with COVID-19, enrolled during active disease. What was sequenced was peripheral blood.

The CDR3 nucleotides are TGTGCCAGCAGCTCGGACAGCGTAACCCTGCAAAAACTGTTTTTT. Amino acids: CASSSDSVTLQKLFF. The rearrangement joins TRBV7-8 to TRBJ1-4; TRBD1 is a possible D gene (6 bases). V was trimmed by 4 bases and J by 9 bases, leaving 18 bases between them. CDR1 and CDR2 from the germline V gene are SGHVS and FQNEAQ. This CDR3 comprises 15 residues.